This T cell receptor (beta chain) derives from a study of shared clonotypes between healthy human individuals. CDR3 length equals 17 residues. Trimming at V came to 9 bases and at J to 1 base, leaving 11 bases not matched to a gene. The germline V gene has CDR1 MDHEN and CDR2 SYDVKM. Data came from immunoSEQ multiplex PCR; TCRdb stores just in-frame clones and leaves some out. The sample yields over a million clones, around 95% seen once. This chain links TRBV28 with TRBJ2-7; 14 nucleotides line up with TRBD2. The sequenced material came from naive CD4+ T cells sorted from blood. The sample's subset: CD45RA+ positively selected. The TCR sequence derives from a young man in good health. Here the CDR3 reads CARQRGLAGEGSYEQYF. The CDR3 region has the DNA TGTGCCAGGCAGAGGGGACTAGCGGGAGAGGGTTCCTACGAGCAGTACTTC.